The 28 T cell receptor beta chains presented below share a single source sample, sequenced in a study of human T cells and chemical hapten exposure. Each CDR3 protein is one row after TCRdb ran MiXCR on the RACE reads. The table records some 41,000 distinct CDR3 sequences, 4% of them present only once. Regarding time point: patch test 1, 2 weeks after DPC sensitization. The treatment: therapeutic diphenylcyclopropenone sensitization with weekly scalp DPC. The study extracted total RNA from unfractionated whole blood. Here the sequenced sample was whole blood, taken in connection with sensitization to the hapten diphenylcyclopropenone (DPC). These receptors came from a man aged 45-65 years with alopecia areata. Some clones in this sample may be carry-over from other donors' samples.

There are many counts of this clonotype. The chain links TRBV28 to TRBJ2-7; D is possibly TRBD2 (5 bases). The CDR3 totals 14 residues. Germline V gene sequence: CDR1 MDHEN, CDR2 SYDVKM. V lost 8 bases and J lost 0, with 14 bases in between. Written as DNA, the CDR3 is TGTGCCAGCTCAAGACCGGGATTCTCCTACGAGCAGTACTTC. Translated: CASSRPGFSYEQYF.

This clonotype was seen at least ten times. The CDR3 loop reads CASSGQPMMGNEQFF. CDR3 coding DNA: TGTGCCAGCAGTGGACAGCCAATGATGGGCAATGAGCAGTTCTTC. The V and J genes are TRBV2 and TRBJ2-1; the D gene is possibly TRBD1 (5 bases). Trimming shortened V by 4 bases and J by 6 bases, and 16 bases separated the two germline ends. In germline, CDR1 is SNHLY, CDR2 FYNNEI. There are 15 residues in the CDR3.

This clonotype came up many times. The chain is built from TRBV7-2 and TRBJ2-1; D unclear. In germline, CDR1 is SGHTA, CDR2 FQGNSA. The CDR3 runs 12 residues. V was clipped by 6 bases and J by 4 bases, with 7 bases between them. The CDR3 region has the DNA TGTGCCAGCAGACCCAATTACAATGAGCAGTTCTTC. It encodes CASRPNYNEQFF.

Many counts were recorded for this clonotype. The J gene is TRBJ2-1, the V gene TRBV5-1; D call uncertain. The V end was cut by 5 bases, the J end by 5 bases, with 11 bases between. Germline CDR1 reads SGHRS; CDR2 reads YFSETQ. This CDR3 comprises 13 residues. CDR3 sequence reads: CASSQAVDNEQFF. CDR3 nucleotide sequence: TGCGCCAGCAGTCAAGCCGTGGACAATGAGCAGTTCTTC.

The chain recombines TRBV2 with TRBJ1-5; D might be TRBD1 (5 bases). V lost 4 bases to trimming and J lost 5 bases, with 15 bases between them. This CDR3 has 15 residues. The V gene's germline CDR1 is SNHLY and CDR2 FYNNEI. The CDR3 region is CASSGRRRGDQPQHF. In DNA, the CDR3 is TGTGCCAGCAGTGGTCGGCGAAGGGGAGATCAGCCCCAGCATTTT.

This clonotype was observed at least ten times. V is TRBV20-1 and J is TRBJ1-4, with D unresolved. V dropped 0 bases and J dropped 7 bases, with 9 bases sitting between them. The CDR3 loop spans 13 amino acids. The germline V gene encodes CDR1 DFQATT and CDR2 SNEGSKA (reference sequence). CDR3 region: CSARDGPGEKLFF. Written as DNA, the CDR3 is TGCAGTGCTAGAGATGGCCCCGGTGAAAAACTGTTTTTT.

This clonotype appeared many times. The genes are TRBV11-2 and TRBJ2-3, with a possible D match to TRBD2 (6 bases). CDR3 length: 13 residues. Germline assignment: CDR1 SGHAT and CDR2 FQNNGV. V was cut by 5 bases and J by 4 bases, with 10 bases left in between. The CDR3 sequence: CASSRGLADTQYF. The CDR3 DNA follows: TGTGCCAGCAGCCGGGGACTGGCAGATACGCAGTATTTT.

Many counts were recorded for this clonotype. The V call is TRBV28, the J call TRBJ2-5; 8 nucleotides line up with TRBD1. The junction had 9 bases not matched to a gene; V was cut back by 5 bases and J by 7 bases. CDR3 length equals 14 residues. CDR1 is MDHEN and CDR2 is SYDVKM in the germline V gene. Here the CDR3 reads CASSPGDRGWTQYF. For the CDR3, the DNA is TGTGCCAGCAGTCCAGGAGACAGGGGTTGGACCCAGTACTTC.

This clonotype has a count of ten or more. V usage is TRBV18 and J usage is TRBJ2-5; 7 nucleotides align to TRBD1. Germline loops: CDR1 KGHSH, CDR2 LQKENI. V lost 3 bases, J lost 4 bases, and 5 bases stayed unmatched. The length of the CDR3 is 14 residues. The CDR3 loop is CASSPTAGGETQYF. The DNA for the CDR3 is TGTGCCAGCTCACCTACGGCAGGGGGAGAGACCCAGTACTTC.

Regarding this clonotype: A clone one base away is much larger, so this may be a read error. V and J are TRBV7-9 and TRBJ1-5, with unresolved D. The V gene lost 1 base and the J gene lost 0 bases, with 7 bases spanning the gap. The V gene's germline CDR1 is SEHNR and CDR2 FQNEAQ (reference sequence). There are 15 residues in the CDR3. As DNA, the CDR3 is TGTGCCAGCAGCTTAGAGATAGGTAGCAATCAGCCCCAGCATTTT. Translated: CASSLEIGSNQPQHF.

There are a few counts of this clonotype. The J gene is TRBJ2-3, the V gene TRBV6-7, with a possible D match to TRBD2 (7 bases). TRBV6-7 is filed as an ORF, its function uncertain. The CDR3 runs to 20 residues. V lost 3 bases and J 2 bases, leaving 27 bases between the germline ends. This CDR3 is CASSYSRAGPGTPNTDTQYF. For the CDR3, the DNA is TGTGCCAGCAGTTATTCCAGAGCGGGACCGGGGACACCTAACACAGATACGCAGTATTTT.

This clonotype was recorded at least ten times. The chain uses TRBV20-1 and TRBJ1-6; D gene uncertain. The V and J ends lost 0 bases and 14 bases respectively, with 11 bases between them. CDR3 length equals 12 residues. The germline V gene has CDR1 DFQATT and CDR2 SNEGSKA (reference sequence). The CDR3 coding sequence is TGCAGTGCTAGAGATGGAATCCTGTCCCTCCACTTT. This translates into CSARDGILSLHF.

This clonotype was found many times. The chain carries TRBV14 and TRBJ2-5; D possibly uses TRBD1 or TRBD2 (5 bases each). Germline CDR1 is SGHDN and CDR2 is FVKESK. Trimming stripped 5 bases from V and 0 bases from J, with 19 bases between. The CDR3 consists of 17 residues. The CDR3 coding sequence is TGTGCCAGCAGCGCCCGGGACCCCAGCACATACCAAGAGACCCAGTACTTC. This gives the protein CASSARDPSTYQETQYF.

This clonotype appeared many times. This chain joins TRBV12-3 or TRBV12-4 and TRBJ2-1, with 14 positions matching TRBD2. The V and J ends lost 5 bases and 7 bases, in that order; junction bases with no gene match: 1. The CDR3 spans 14 residues. The CDR3 is CASSRLAGGNEQFF. The CDR3 DNA follows: TGTGCCAGCAGTCGACTAGCGGGAGGGAATGAGCAGTTCTTC.

There are a few counts of this clonotype. This chain connects TRBV19 to TRBJ1-2, with 8 bases fitting TRBD1. The length of the CDR3 is 16 residues. CDR1 LNHDA and CDR2 SQIVND come from the germline V gene (reference sequence). The V and J ends lost 7 bases and 4 bases, in that order; junction bases with no gene match: 14. The CDR3: CASTPRDRGNSYGYTF. DNA of the CDR3: TGTGCCAGTACCCCCCGCGACAGGGGTAATTCCTATGGCTACACCTTC.

This clonotype was detected ten times or more. The chain couples TRBV24-1 to TRBJ1-5; D uncertain. Looked up from germline, CDR1 is KGHDR and CDR2 is SFDVKD. This CDR3 is 13 amino acids long. The V end lost 5 bases, the J end lost 2 bases, and 6 bases lay between the germline ends. The CDR3 bases are TGTGCCACCAGTGGCGGGGGCAATCAGCCCCAGCATTTT. As protein: CATSGGGNQPQHF.

There are many counts of this clonotype. As DNA, the CDR3 is TGTGCCAGCAGCCTTACTAGTTATGAGCAGTTCTTC. It codes for CASSLTSYEQFF. The rearrangement joins TRBV11-1 to TRBJ2-1; TRBD2 is a possible D gene (5 bases). The germline gives CDR1 SGHAT, CDR2 FQDESV (reference sequence). V lost 5 bases and J 8 bases, leaving 10 bases between the germline ends. This CDR3 is built from 12 residues.

This clonotype was seen a few times. This rearrangement joins TRBV5-1 to TRBJ2-3, with TRBD2 matching over 11 bases. The germline gives CDR1 SGHRS, CDR2 YFSETQ. CDR3 size: 17 residues. V shed 1 base, J shed 4 bases, and the junction held 8 bases outside the gene matches. CDR3 sequence: CASSLSLLAGASDTQYF. CDR3 sequence (DNA): TGCGCCAGCAGCTTGTCATTACTAGCGGGAGCATCAGATACGCAGTATTTT.

This clonotype was detected only once. A read error is possible here, since a much larger clone lies one base away. J is TRBJ1-2 and V is TRBV30, with TRBD1 matching 9 bases. Germline V gene lookup returns CDR1 GTSNPN and CDR2 SVGIG (reference sequence). V was clipped by 4 bases and J by 8 bases; unmatched bases: 8. This CDR3 has 13 amino acids. CDR3 amino acids: CAWIPPDRGGYTF. The CDR3 bases are TGTGCCTGGATTCCCCCGGACAGGGGAGGCTACACCTTC.

This clonotype showed up many times. V is TRBV2 and J is TRBJ1-4; D unclear. Trimming cost V 7 bases and J 1 base, with 4 bases left between them. The CDR3 has 12 residues. CDR1 is SNHLY and CDR2 is FYNNEI in the germline V gene. DNA for the CDR3: TGTGCCAGCAAGGGAACTAATGAAAAACTGTTTTTT. Residues: CASKGTNEKLFF.

This clonotype was observed many times. The CDR3 DNA is TGTGCCAGCAGTGAATTGCCAGGGCTAAATCAGCCCCAGCATTTT. Its protein product is CASSELPGLNQPQHF. J is TRBJ1-5 and V is TRBV6-1; possibly TRBD1 for D (5 bases). From germline, CDR1 is MNHNS and CDR2 SASEGT. The CDR3 is 15 amino acids. The germline V and J ends were trimmed by 2 bases and 4 bases, with 12 bases remaining between them.

This clonotype was counted at least ten times. The genes are TRBV12-3 or TRBV12-4 and TRBJ1-5, with 7 bases fitting TRBD1. V lost 2 bases to trimming and J lost 4 bases; unmatched junction nucleotides: 8. This CDR3 is 16 amino acids long. The CDR3 DNA reads as TGTGCCAGCAGTTTAATTGCAGGGGGTTGGAATCAGCCCCAGCATTTT. It codes for CASSLIAGGWNQPQHF.

This clonotype was picked up many times. The CDR3: CSATSGAQETQYF. The CDR3 nucleotides are TGCAGTGCTACCTCGGGGGCCCAAGAGACCCAGTACTTC. The chain couples TRBV20-1 to TRBJ2-5; TRBD1 or TRBD2 may be the D gene (6 bases each). Trimming shortened V by 4 bases and J by 1 base, and 10 bases separated the two germline ends. Per the germline V gene, CDR1 is DFQATT and CDR2 is SNEGSKA (reference sequence). The CDR3 loop spans 13 amino acids.

This clonotype was seen repeatedly, ten times or more. V and J are TRBV20-1 and TRBJ2-7; 13 bases fit TRBD2. The ends lost 7 bases at V and 5 bases at J; junction bases unmatched: 8. Germline lookup yields CDR1 DFQATT and CDR2 SNEGSKA (reference sequence). The CDR3 is made up of 14 amino acids. CDR3 in DNA: TGCAGTGTATCGAGGACTAGCGGGAGACACGAGCAGTACTTC. It encodes CSVSRTSGRHEQYF.

Many counts were recorded for this clonotype. V and J are TRBV10-3 and TRBJ1-4, with D unclear. Germline CDR1 is ENHRY and CDR2 is SYGVKD. This CDR3 has 11 amino acids. Trimming took 8 bases from V and 4 from J, leaving 5 bases between them. CDR3 sequence (DNA): TGTGCCATCGGGAGTAATGAAAAACTGTTTTTT. It translates to CAIGSNEKLFF.

This clonotype was seen many times. The gene calls are TRBV10-3 and TRBJ2-1; D is uncertain. Deletions cut 6 bases from V and 4 bases from J, with 13 bases between. CDR1 and CDR2 (germline): ENHRY, SYGVKD. The CDR3 is 14 amino acids. The CDR3 DNA sequence: TGTGCCATCAGCTACTCGGACGTTTACAATGAGCAGTTCTTC. Translating gives CAISYSDVYNEQFF.

This clonotype was seen many times. This rearrangement joins TRBV10-3 to TRBJ2-1, with TRBD2 as a possible D gene (5 bases). The CDR3 spans 12 residues. Germline loops: CDR1 ENHRY, CDR2 SYGVKD. The V gene lost 5 bases and the J gene lost 6 bases, with 8 bases spanning the gap. The CDR3 DNA reads as TGTGCCATCAGTCAGCGGTCCAATGAGCAGTTCTTC. This codes for CAISQRSNEQFF.

This clonotype was picked up many times. V gene TRBV12-3 or TRBV12-4 combines with J gene TRBJ2-1; 11 nucleotides match TRBD2. The V segment lost 11 bases and the J segment 7 bases; nucleotides outside the gene matches: 10. The CDR3 totals 14 residues. The chain's CDR3 is CAGSTSGSLNEQFF. In DNA, the CDR3 is TGTGCCGGGTCAACTAGCGGGAGCTTAAATGAGCAGTTCTTC.